What follows describes a single T cell receptor beta chain. There is no known antigen for this receptor. Base qualities were left out, and no much larger clone turns up one base away. Collaborating institutions collected whole blood in K2EDTA tubes following their own protocols. For TCRbeta analysis, collaborators shipped samples in one of three forms: frozen whole blood, isolated PBMCs, or DNA extracted from either of those sample types. TCRbeta CDR3 regions were amplified from genomic DNA using the immunoSEQ Assay, a bias-controlled multiplex PCR. The paper's processing steps were these. The number of nucleated cells in each sample was estimated by amplification of reference gene primers within the assay. To quantify the absolute abundance of each unique TCRbeta CDR3 rearrangement, sequence reads were collapsed and filtered. For each sample, productive Simpson clonality was calculated as the square root of Simpson's diversity index across productive rearrangements. Held by TCRdb, this immuneACCESS table contains in-frame sequences only and omits some clones. Under half of the omission traces to an unresolved V gene where checked; the cause of the rest is unknown. For V, J and clone size, that table is used; D and trimming come from the DNA. This sample gives 250,000 to 300,000 clones in total; around 86% of them show up just once. Under 2.5% of the sample is taken by the ten largest.

These data belong to a study of blood T cell repertoires in COVID-19 (dated by TCRdb to about 2020). The study in broad terms: Samples from collaborators originated in the United States, Italy and Spain and spanned both the acute and convalescent phases of COVID-19. Deeply sampled blood TCRbeta repertoires from subjects exposed to, actively infected with, or recovered from COVID-19 were included in the dataset. Samples came from the ongoing ImmuneRACE study (first 160 participants) plus 1,254 subjects from 6 global collaborators. The sample metadata nearly always contained a de-identified subject ID, COVID-19 status, age in years and sex. The material from the prospective study consisted of cDNA or gDNA derived from T cells, B-cell-depleted T cells, or PBMCs. Where available, HLA class I and class II types were obtained from metadata supplied by the sample provider rather than from assay-based typing. The repertoires were released in a freely available public database meant as a resource for research on the immune response to SARS-CoV-2. General study outcomes and caveats: Clinical and demographic metadata were provided uncurated, with the amount varying by source and participant.

V was cut back by 3 bases and J by 2 bases, leaving a gap of 16 bases between them. The CDR3 runs 15 amino acids, cysteine and phenylalanine included. This entry keeps only the CDR3 DNA: 45 bases, framed from base 1. The germline V gene encodes CDR1 DFQATT and CDR2 SNEGSKA (reference sequence). The clonotype originates from a man in his forties or fifties with acute or convalescent COVID-19. The sample was peripheral blood. The rearranged chain carries TRBV20-1 and TRBJ1-1; TRBD1 is possibly the D segment (6 matching bases). DNA sequence: TGCAGTGCTAGTTGGCAGGGGCAACCCAACACTGAAGCTTTCTTT. This is translated as CSASWQGQPNTEAFF.